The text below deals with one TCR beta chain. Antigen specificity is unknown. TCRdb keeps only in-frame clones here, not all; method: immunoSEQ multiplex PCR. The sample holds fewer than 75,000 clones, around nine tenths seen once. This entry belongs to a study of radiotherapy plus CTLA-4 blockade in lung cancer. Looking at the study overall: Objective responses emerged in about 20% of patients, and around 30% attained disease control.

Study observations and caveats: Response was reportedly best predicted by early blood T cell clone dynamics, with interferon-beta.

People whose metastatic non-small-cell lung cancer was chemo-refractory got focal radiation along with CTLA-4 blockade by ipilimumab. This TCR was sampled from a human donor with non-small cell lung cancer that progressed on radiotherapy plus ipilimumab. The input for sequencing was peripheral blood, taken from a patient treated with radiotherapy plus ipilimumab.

CDR3: CASSLMGGNTGELFF. The CDR3 region has the DNA TGTGCCAGCAGCTTAATGGGGGGTAACACCGGGGAGCTGTTTTTT. The chain joins TRBV7-3 to TRBJ2-2, with D possibly matching TRBD2 (6 bases). The germline CDR1 and CDR2 sequences are SGHTA and FQGTGA. V was pared by 1 base and J by 2 bases, with 8 bases between. The CDR3 totals 15 residues. Based on the CDR3 plus reference TRBV7-3 and TRBJ2-2, the full variable domain is GAGVSQTPSNKVTEKGKYVELRCDPISGHTALYWYRQSLGQGPEFLIYFQGTGAADDSGLPNDRFFAVRPEGSVSTLKIQRTERGDSAVYLCASSLMGGNTGELFFGEGSRLTVL.